These T cell receptor beta chains were read from a single sample in a study of blood T cells in healthy people across ages. TCRdb fed the 5' RACE reads into MiXCR, producing one record per CDR3 protein. The repertoire holds about 1.6 million distinct CDR3 sequences, with 34% as singletons. Sample: blood. These receptors came from a woman in her 30s in good health. Both conserved end residues are part of each CDR3. Each record gives: D gene, V gene, J gene, CDR3 length, clone size, CDR3 DNA, CDR3 protein. The D gene is left open where the match is weak. Some rows mark clone size as missing; the rest say once, few, many or name a class of expanded clone.

TRBD1	TRBV12-3/TRBV12-4	TRBJ1-2	13	.	TGTGCCAGCAGGCCCACAGGGGTTGCTGGCTACACCTTC	CASRPTGVAGYTF
TRBD2	TRBV3-1	TRBJ2-1	14	many	TGTGCCAGCAGGGGACTAGCGGGGGGGAGTAAGCAGTTCTTC	CASRGLAGGSKQFF
.	TRBV25-1	TRBJ2-3	13	.	TGTGCCAGCAGACCAGTAGAAACAGATACGCAGTATTTT	CASRPVETDTQYF
.	TRBV30	TRBJ2-7	13	.	TGTGCCTGGAGTGTAACTCAGGGTTACGAGCAGTACTTC	CAWSVTQGYEQYF
TRBD1	TRBV6-1	TRBJ1-1	14	.	TGTGCCAGCATTCGGGACAGGGGGAACACTGAAGCTTTCTTT	CASIRDRGNTEAFF
TRBD2	TRBV20-1	TRBJ2-7	16	.	TGCAGTGCCGTAGGGACTAGCGGGACGCCCTCCTACGAGCAGTACTTC	CSAVGTSGTPSYEQYF
.	TRBV7-9	TRBJ1-1	12	.	TGTGCCAGCAGCGAGGACAAGACTGAAGCTTTCTTT	CASSEDKTEAFF
.	TRBV3-1	TRBJ2-7	16	.	TGTGCCAGCAGCCAAGATGGGGAGCGACTCTCCTACGAGCAGTACTTC	CASSQDGERLSYEQYF
.	TRBV7-8	TRBJ2-7	15	few	TGTGCCAGCAGCCCGTCGGCAGGGAAGTTCTACGAGCAGTACTTC	CASSPSAGKFYEQYF
.	TRBV7-3	TRBJ2-5	17	.	TGTGCCAGCAGCTTAATTGGAAAGCGGAGCCAACAAGAGACCCAGTACTTC	CASSLIGKRSQQETQYF
TRBD2	TRBV7-2	TRBJ2-1	18	few	TGTGCCAGCAGCAAAGAAGCGGTAGGGACTAGCGGTTACAATGAGCAGTTCTTC	CASSKEAVGTSGYNEQFF
.	TRBV7-2	TRBJ2-7	12	few	TGTGCCAGCGAAAAGGGGACCCACGAGCAGTACTTC	CASEKGTHEQYF
.	TRBV9	TRBJ1-1	14	.	TGTGCCAGCAGCGTAGTGGGGGCAGCCACTGAAGCTTTCTTT	CASSVVGAATEAFF
.	TRBV15	TRBJ2-2	16	.	TGTGCCACCAGCAGAGATTCTGACACTAGGACCGGGGAGCTGTTTTTT	CATSRDSDTRTGELFF
.	TRBV3-1	TRBJ2-3	16	.	TGTGCCAGCAGCTTAGGGACCCTGCCCCCCGCAGATGCGCAGTATTTT	CASSLGTLPPADAQYF
.	TRBV4-2	TRBJ2-7	17	.	TGTGCCAGCAGCCCCAGGGCAACCGGGACGTGGGCCCACGAGCAGTACTTC	CASSPRATGTWAHEQYF
TRBD1	TRBV5-1	TRBJ2-7	16	few	TGCGCCAGCAGCCCGCGACAGGGAGTAAGCTCCTACGAGCAGTACTTC	CASSPRQGVSSYEQYF
.	TRBV29-1	TRBJ1-1	13	.	TGCAGCGTTGAAGAGGGTGGGAGAACTAAAGCTTTCTTT	CSVEEGGRTKAFF
.	TRBV3-1	TRBJ1-2	14	many	TGTGCCAGCAGCCTTTCGACAGGCGACTATGGCTACACCTTC	CASSLSTGDYGYTF
.	TRBV6-2/TRBV6-3	TRBJ1-1	14	.	TGTGCCAGCAGTCTCGCGCCGATACAGGGAGCAGCTTTCTTT	CASSLAPIQGAAFF
.	TRBV12-3/TRBV12-4	TRBJ1-1	13	.	TGTACCAGCAGTTTAGACGGGAACACTGGAGCTTTCTTT	CTSSLDGNTGAFF